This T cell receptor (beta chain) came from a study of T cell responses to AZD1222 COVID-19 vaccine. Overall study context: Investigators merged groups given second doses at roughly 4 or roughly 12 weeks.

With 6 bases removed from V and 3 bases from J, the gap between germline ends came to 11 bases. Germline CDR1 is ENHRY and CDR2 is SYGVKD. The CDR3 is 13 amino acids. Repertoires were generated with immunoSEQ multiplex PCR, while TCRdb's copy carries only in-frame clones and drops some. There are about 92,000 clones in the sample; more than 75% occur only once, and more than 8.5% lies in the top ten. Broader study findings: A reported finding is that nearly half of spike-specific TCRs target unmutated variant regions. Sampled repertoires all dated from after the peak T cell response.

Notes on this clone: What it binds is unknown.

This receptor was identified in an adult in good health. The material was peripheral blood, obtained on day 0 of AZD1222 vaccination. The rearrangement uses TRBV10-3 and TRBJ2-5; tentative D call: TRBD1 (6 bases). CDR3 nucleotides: TGTGCCATCAGCGCTTCAGGGGAAGAGACCCAGTACTTC. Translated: CAISASGEETQYF.